Listed here are 17 T cell receptor beta chains from one sample, sequenced in a study of low-dose radiotherapy and immunotherapy resistance in tumors. TRAV- and TRBV-specific primers primed first-strand cDNA, covering alpha and beta chains. A constant-region primer paired with the V-primer adapter amplified TCRs over about 19 PCR cycles. TCRdb reprocessed the reads via MiXCR and lists one record per CDR3 protein. The sample includes roughly 95,000 distinct CDR3 sequences, approximately 22% seen only once; the top ten take about 13%. Noted time point: after trial treatment. Documented treatment: LDRT plus nivolumab, ipilimumab, low-dose cyclophosphamide and aspirin (RACIN trial). This specimen was PBMCs, taken after low-dose radiotherapy plus immunotherapy. The receptors originated from a female donor with ovarian cancer.

This sequence joins TRBV28 and TRBJ1-2, with 8 bases identical to TRBD1. CDR1 and CDR2 from the germline V gene are MDHEN and SYDVKM. This CDR3 has 15 amino acids. V trimming: 3 bases; J trimming: 8 bases; junction bases outside the gene matches: 11. The CDR3 DNA is TGTGCCAGCAGTTTGTTCGGACAGGGTGACGACGGCTACACCTTC. Amino acids: CASSLFGQGDDGYTF.

The chain joins TRBV12-5 to TRBJ2-7; TRBD2 might be the D (6 bases). Germline V gene data show CDR1 as LGHNT and CDR2 as FRNRAP. Trimming took 8 bases from V and 1 from J, leaving 18 bases between them. CDR3 length equals 15 residues. CDR3 DNA: TGTGCTAGTAACCTTGGTGCGGGAACTTCCTACGAGCAGTACTTC. As protein: CASNLGAGTSYEQYF.

The chain is built from TRBV9 and TRBJ1-2; possible D gene TRBD1, 6 bases. V was clipped by 0 bases and J by 2 bases, with 8 bases between them. Germline loops: CDR1 SGDLS, CDR2 YYNGEE. This CDR3 region has 14 residues. CDR3 sequence reads: CASSVAGENYGYTF. The CDR3 nucleotides read TGTGCCAGCAGCGTAGCAGGGGAGAACTATGGCTACACCTTC.

Regarding this clonotype: A far more abundant clone sits one base away, making this likely a read error. V and J are TRBV28 and TRBJ2-7; D is perhaps TRBD2 (6 bases). Germline assignment: CDR1 MDHEN and CDR2 SYDVKM. Between the trimmed V and J ends, which lost 2 bases and 7 bases, there was a span of 27 bases. The CDR3 covers 18 residues. CDR3 DNA: TGTGCCAGCAGTTTACTCCCTCCGGGAGCGGCGCCCTACAATGAGCAGTACTTC. Amino acid sequence: CASSLLPPGAAPYNEQYF. Combining the CDR3 with reference TRBV28 and TRBJ2-7 gives the whole variable domain DVKVTQSSRYLVKRTGEKVFLECVQDMDHENMFWYRQDPGLGLRLIYFSYDVKMKEKGDIPEGYSVSREKKERFSLILESASTNQTSMYLCASSLLPPGAAPYNEQYFGPGTRLTVT.

The V gene is TRBV24-1, the J gene TRBJ2-2; D remains unclear. Trimming took off 5 bases at V and 5 bases at J, with 11 bases between the two ends. This CDR3 spans 14 amino acids. Germline V gene sequence: CDR1 KGHDR, CDR2 SFDVKD. The CDR3 region is CATSGPTETGELFF. CDR3 DNA: TGTGCCACCAGTGGCCCGACGGAGACCGGGGAGCTGTTTTTT.

This clonotype has ten or more counts. This chain joins TRBV28 and TRBJ1-2; 7 bases match TRBD1. Per the germline V gene, CDR1 is MDHEN and CDR2 is SYDVKM. V gave up 6 bases and J gave up 4 bases; unmatched junction bases: 2. CDR3 length: 12 amino acids. CDR3 sequence: CASRQGPYGYTF. As DNA, the CDR3 is TGTGCCAGCAGACAGGGGCCCTATGGCTACACCTTC.

This clonotype occurred once. A far larger clone is one nucleotide away, so this likely arose from a read error. The chain links TRBV6-8 to TRBJ2-1, with 7 bases identical to TRBD1. CDR3 length: 12 residues. Germline CDR1 and CDR2: MNHGY and SAAAGT. The CDR3, as DNA: TGTACCAGCACCCCAGGGGGCAATGAGCAGTTCTTC. Its translation: CTSTPGGNEQFF.

This clonotype was recorded many times. The chain has TRBV25-1 and TRBJ2-2; 8 nucleotides agree with TRBD1. With V trimmed by 3 bases and J by 6 bases, 6 bases remained unmatched. CDR1 MGHDK and CDR2 SYGVNS come from the germline V gene. CDR3 length: 15 residues. The CDR3 sequence is CASSELTGAAGELFF. CDR3 in DNA: TGTGCCAGCAGTGAGTTGACAGGGGCGGCCGGGGAGCTGTTTTTT. Filled out from reference TRBV25-1 and TRBJ2-2, the complete variable domain reads EADIYQTPRYLVIGTGKKITLECSQTMGHDKMYWYQQDPGMELHLIHYSYGVNSTEKGDLSSESTVSRIRTEHFPLTLESARPSHTSQYLCASSELTGAAGELFFGEGSRLTVL.

Many counts were recorded for this clonotype. The CDR3 loop reads CASSLGTGSTGLGGVDTQYF. DNA of the CDR3: TGTGCCAGCAGCTTGGGGACAGGGTCAACTGGACTAGGGGGGGTAGATACGCAGTATTTT. The V call is TRBV11-2, the J call TRBJ2-3; 9 nucleotides match TRBD1. The germline CDR1 and CDR2 sequences are SGHAT and FQNNGV. V gave up 3 bases and J gave up 5 bases; unmatched junction bases: 21. This CDR3 has 20 amino acids.

Many counts were recorded for this clonotype. CDR3 residues: CASSQVPGRLENEQFF. CDR3 sequence (DNA): TGCGCCAGCAGCCAAGTCCCGGGACGATTAGAGAATGAGCAGTTCTTC. This chain connects TRBV4-3 to TRBJ2-1; either TRBD1 or TRBD2 may supply D (5 bases each). The V gene's germline CDR1 is LGHNA and CDR2 YSLEER. The CDR3 has 16 amino acids. V gave up 1 base and J gave up 7 bases, with 17 bases separating them.

About this clonotype itself: It is likely a read error: a sequence one base away is far more abundant. The J gene is TRBJ1-2, the V gene TRBV13, with D possibly matching TRBD1 (5 bases). Germline loops: CDR1 PRHDT, CDR2 FYEKMQ (reference sequence). V dropped 3 bases and J dropped 8 bases, with 16 bases sitting between them. This CDR3 contains 14 residues. The CDR3 nucleotides read TGTGCCAGCAGCTTGGAGCACGGGGCTGGCGGCTACACCTTC. This translates into CASSLEHGAGGYTF.

This clonotype appeared many times. CDR3 residues: CASSLRSRNTGELFF. The CDR3 DNA is TGTGCCAGCAGCTTGAGGTCCAGGAACACCGGGGAGCTGTTTTTT. This chain connects TRBV5-4 to TRBJ2-2, with no clear D. V shed 1 base and J shed 1 base, with 8 bases lying between them. The CDR3 runs to 15 residues. Germline V gene lookup returns CDR1 SGHNT and CDR2 YYREEE (reference sequence).

The chain uses TRBV20-1 and TRBJ1-1; unclear D gene. With 6 bases removed from V and 2 bases from J, the gap between germline ends came to 13 bases. This CDR3 spans 13 amino acids. The germline V gene has CDR1 DFQATT and CDR2 SNEGSKA (reference sequence). The CDR3 sequence: CSALGETNTEAFF. The CDR3 DNA is TGCAGTGCCCTCGGGGAGACCAACACTGAAGCTTTCTTT.

The chain has TRBV7-8 and TRBJ2-3; the match to TRBD2 covers 11 bases. CDR3 length: 18 residues. After removal of 3 bases from V and 1 base from J, the junction contained 9 bases not matched to a gene. Germline V gives CDR1 SGHVS, CDR2 FQNEAQ. The CDR3 bases are TGTGCCAGCAGCTTCGCAGGGACTAGCGGATTTGGCACAGATACGCAGTATTTT. It specifies CASSFAGTSGFGTDTQYF.

J is TRBJ2-7 and V is TRBV5-4, with 11 bases identical to TRBD1. Germline-derived CDR1 and CDR2 are SGHNT and YYREEE (reference sequence). Germline trimming cut 4 bases from V and 5 bases from J; bases unmatched to any gene: 5. The CDR3 spans 14 residues. The CDR3 nucleotides are TGTGCCAGCAGCACGGGACAGGGGGGCGACGAGCAGTACTTC. Protein sequence: CASSTGQGGDEQYF.

At least ten counts were recorded for this clonotype. V gene TRBV7-2 combines with J gene TRBJ2-3, with 10 bases aligning to TRBD1. CDR3 length equals 14 residues. Germline V gene lookup returns CDR1 SGHTA and CDR2 FQGNSA. V shed 5 bases and J 6 bases; nucleotides not matched to a gene: 5. CDR3 sequence reads: CASSPDRGRDTQYF. CDR3 sequence (DNA): TGTGCCAGCAGCCCCGACAGGGGGCGGGATACGCAGTATTTT.

This clonotype was found many times. The rearrangement uses TRBV2 and TRBJ2-3; no reliable D call. This CDR3 region has 11 residues. Trimming took 4 bases from V and 5 from J, leaving 4 bases between them. In germline, CDR1 is SNHLY, CDR2 FYNNEI. The CDR3 region is CASSAIDTQYF. As DNA, the CDR3 is TGTGCCAGCAGTGCTATAGATACGCAGTATTTT.